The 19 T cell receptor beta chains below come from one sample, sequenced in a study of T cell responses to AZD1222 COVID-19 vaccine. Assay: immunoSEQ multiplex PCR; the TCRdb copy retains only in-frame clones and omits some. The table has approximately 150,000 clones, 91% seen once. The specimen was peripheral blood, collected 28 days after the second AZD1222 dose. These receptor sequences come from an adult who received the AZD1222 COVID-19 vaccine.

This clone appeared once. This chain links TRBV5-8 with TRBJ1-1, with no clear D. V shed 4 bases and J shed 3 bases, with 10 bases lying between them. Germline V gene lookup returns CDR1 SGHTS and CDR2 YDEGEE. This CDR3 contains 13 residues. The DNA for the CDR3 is TGTGCCAGCAGCAAGAACAAGGACACTGAAGCTTTCTTT. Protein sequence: CASSKNKDTEAFF.

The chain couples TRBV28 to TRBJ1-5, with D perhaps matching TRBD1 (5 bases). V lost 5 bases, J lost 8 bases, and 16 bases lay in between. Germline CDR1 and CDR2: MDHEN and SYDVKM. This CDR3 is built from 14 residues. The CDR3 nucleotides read TGTGCCAGCAGTGCAGGGACCGCATCGGAGCCCCAGCATTTT. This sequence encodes CASSAGTASEPQHF.

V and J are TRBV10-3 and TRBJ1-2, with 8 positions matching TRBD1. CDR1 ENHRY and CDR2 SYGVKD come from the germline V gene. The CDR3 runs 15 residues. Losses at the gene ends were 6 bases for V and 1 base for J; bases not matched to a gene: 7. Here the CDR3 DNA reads TGTGCCATCAGCCCCGGACAGGGAAATAACTATGGCTACACCTTC. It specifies CAISPGQGNNYGYTF.

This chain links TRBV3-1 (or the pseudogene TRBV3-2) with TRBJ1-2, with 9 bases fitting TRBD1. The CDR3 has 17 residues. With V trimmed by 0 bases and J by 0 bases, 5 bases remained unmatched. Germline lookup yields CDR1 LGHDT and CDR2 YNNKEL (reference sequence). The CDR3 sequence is CASSQETGGSTNYGYTF. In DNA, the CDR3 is TGTGCCAGCAGCCAAGAAACAGGGGGCTCAACTAACTATGGCTACACCTTC.

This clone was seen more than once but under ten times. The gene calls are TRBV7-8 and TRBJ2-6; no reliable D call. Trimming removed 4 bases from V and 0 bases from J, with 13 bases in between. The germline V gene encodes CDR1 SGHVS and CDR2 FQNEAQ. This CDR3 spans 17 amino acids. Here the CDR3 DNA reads TGTGCCAGCAGCTCATCCCGCTTGAGCTCTGGGGCCAACGTCCTGACTTTC. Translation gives CASSSSRLSSGANVLTF.

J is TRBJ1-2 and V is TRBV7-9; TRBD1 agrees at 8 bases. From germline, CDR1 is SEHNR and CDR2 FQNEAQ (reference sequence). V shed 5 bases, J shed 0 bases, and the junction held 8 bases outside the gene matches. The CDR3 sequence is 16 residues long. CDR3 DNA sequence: TGTGCCAGCAGCAGGGACAGGCTAACTTCTAACTATGGCTACACCTTC. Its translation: CASSRDRLTSNYGYTF.

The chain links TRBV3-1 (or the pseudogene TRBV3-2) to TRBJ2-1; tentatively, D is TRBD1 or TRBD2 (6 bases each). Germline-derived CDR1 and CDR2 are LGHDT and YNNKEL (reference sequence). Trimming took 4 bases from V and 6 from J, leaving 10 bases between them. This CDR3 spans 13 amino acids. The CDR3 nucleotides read TGTGCCAGCAGCCTTGGAGGGGGCAATGAGCAGTTCTTC. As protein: CASSLGGGNEQFF.

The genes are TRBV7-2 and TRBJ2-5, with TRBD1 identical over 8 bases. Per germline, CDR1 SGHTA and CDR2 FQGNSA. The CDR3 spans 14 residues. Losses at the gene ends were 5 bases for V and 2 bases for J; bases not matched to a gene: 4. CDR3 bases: TGTGCCAGCAGCCCTCGGACAGGGCAAGAGACCCAGTACTTC. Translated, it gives CASSPRTGQETQYF. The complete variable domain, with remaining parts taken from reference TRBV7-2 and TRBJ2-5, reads GAGVSQSPSNKVTEKGKDVELRCDPISGHTALYWYRQSLGQGLEFLIYFQGNSAPDKSGLPSDRFSAERTGGSVSTLTIQRTQQEDSAVYLCASSPRTGQETQYFGPGTRLLVL.

As DNA, the CDR3 is TGTGCCAGCAGCATGGACAGGGAGGTAGGACAGCCCCAGCATTTT. Protein sequence: CASSMDREVGQPQHF. The V gene is TRBV5-4, the J gene TRBJ1-5, with TRBD1 identical over 8 bases. Germline assignment: CDR1 SGHNT and CDR2 YYREEE (reference sequence). The CDR3 covers 15 residues. The trim removed 4 bases at V and 7 bases at J, leaving 10 bases unmatched.

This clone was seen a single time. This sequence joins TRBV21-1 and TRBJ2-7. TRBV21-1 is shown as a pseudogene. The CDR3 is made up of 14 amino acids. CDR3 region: CASSKARTRYEQYF. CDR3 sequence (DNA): TGTGCCAGCAGCAAGGCCAGGACCCGCTACGAGCAGTACTTC.

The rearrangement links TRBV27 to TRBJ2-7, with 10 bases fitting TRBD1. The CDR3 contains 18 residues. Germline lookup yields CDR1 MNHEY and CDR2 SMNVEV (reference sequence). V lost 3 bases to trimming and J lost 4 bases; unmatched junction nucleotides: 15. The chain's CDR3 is CASSLRGQGLEGGYEQYF. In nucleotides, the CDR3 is TGTGCCAGCAGTTTGAGGGGACAGGGGCTCGAGGGGGGGTACGAGCAGTACTTC.

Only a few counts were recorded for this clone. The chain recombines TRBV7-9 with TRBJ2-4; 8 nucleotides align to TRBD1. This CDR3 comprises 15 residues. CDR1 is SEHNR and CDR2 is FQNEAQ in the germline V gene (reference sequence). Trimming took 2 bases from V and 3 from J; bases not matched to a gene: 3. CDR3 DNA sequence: TGTGCCAGCAGCTTATCACAGGGGGACAAAAACATTCAGTACTTC. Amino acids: CASSLSQGDKNIQYF.

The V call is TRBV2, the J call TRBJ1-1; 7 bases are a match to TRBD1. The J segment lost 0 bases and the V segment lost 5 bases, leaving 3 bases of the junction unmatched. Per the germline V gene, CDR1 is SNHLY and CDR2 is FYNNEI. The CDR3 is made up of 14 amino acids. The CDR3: CASSTGVLNTEAFF. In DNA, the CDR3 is TGTGCCAGCAGTACAGGGGTCTTGAACACTGAAGCTTTCTTT.

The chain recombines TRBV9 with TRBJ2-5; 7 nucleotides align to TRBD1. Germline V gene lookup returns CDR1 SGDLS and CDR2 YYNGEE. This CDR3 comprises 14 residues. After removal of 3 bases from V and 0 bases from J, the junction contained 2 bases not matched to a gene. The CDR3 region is CASSGDRDQETQYF. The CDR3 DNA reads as TGTGCCAGCAGCGGAGACAGGGACCAAGAGACCCAGTACTTC.

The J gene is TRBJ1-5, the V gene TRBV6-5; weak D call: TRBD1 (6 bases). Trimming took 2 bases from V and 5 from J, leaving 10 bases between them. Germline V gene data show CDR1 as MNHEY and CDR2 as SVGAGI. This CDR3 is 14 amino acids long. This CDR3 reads CASSYQQGDQPQHF. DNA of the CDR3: TGTGCCAGCAGTTACCAACAGGGCGATCAGCCCCAGCATTTT.

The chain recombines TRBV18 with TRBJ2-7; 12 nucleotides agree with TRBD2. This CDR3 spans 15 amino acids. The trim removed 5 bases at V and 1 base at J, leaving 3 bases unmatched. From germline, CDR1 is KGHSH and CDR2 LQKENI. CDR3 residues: CASSTTSGGSYEQYF. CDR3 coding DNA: TGTGCCAGCTCAACGACTAGCGGGGGTTCCTACGAGCAGTACTTC.

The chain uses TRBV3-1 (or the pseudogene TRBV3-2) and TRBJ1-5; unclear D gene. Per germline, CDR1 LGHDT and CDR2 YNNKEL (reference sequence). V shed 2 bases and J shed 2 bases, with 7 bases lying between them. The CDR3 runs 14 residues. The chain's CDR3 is CASSQLSGNQPQHF. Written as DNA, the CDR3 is TGTGCCAGCAGCCAATTGTCGGGCAATCAGCCCCAGCATTTT.

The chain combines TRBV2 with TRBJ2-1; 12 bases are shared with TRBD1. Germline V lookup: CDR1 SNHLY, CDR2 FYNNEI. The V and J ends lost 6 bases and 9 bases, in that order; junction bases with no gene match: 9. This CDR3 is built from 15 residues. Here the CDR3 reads CASSPGTGGQGEQFF. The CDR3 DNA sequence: TGTGCCAGCAGCCCTGGGACAGGGGGCCAGGGTGAGCAGTTCTTC.

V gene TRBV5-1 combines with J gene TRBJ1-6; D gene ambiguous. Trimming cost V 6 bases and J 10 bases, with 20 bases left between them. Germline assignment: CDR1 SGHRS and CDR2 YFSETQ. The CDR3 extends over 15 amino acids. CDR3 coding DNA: TGCGCCAGCACCAACCTTGGACTGGATGGATCACCCCTCCACTTT. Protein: CASTNLGLDGSPLHF.